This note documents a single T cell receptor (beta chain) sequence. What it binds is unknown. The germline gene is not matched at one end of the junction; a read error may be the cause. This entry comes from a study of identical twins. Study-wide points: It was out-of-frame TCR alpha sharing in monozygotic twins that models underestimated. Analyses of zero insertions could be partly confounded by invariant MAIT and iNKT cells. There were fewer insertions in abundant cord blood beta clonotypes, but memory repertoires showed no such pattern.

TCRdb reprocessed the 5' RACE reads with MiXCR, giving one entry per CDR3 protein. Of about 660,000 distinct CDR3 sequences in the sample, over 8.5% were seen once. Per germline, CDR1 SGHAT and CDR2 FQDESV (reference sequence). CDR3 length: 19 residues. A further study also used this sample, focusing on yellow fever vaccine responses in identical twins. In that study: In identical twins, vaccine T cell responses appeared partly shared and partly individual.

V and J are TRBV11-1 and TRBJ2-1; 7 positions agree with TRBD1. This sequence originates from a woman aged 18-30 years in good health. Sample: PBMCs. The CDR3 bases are TGTGCCAGCAGCATAGCTAGTATGACAGGGCAGGTCTCCTACAATGAGCAGTTCTTC. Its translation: CASSIASMTGQVSYNEQFF.